This is a list of T cell receptor beta chains from one sample in a study of blood T cell repertoires in COVID-19. Assay used: immunoSEQ multiplex PCR; TCRdb lists only in-frame clones, some missing. Among around 200,000 clones listed, roughly 90% were seen once. What was sequenced was peripheral blood. All receptors derive from a man aged 50 to 59 with acute or convalescent COVID-19. The CDR3 runs from the conserved cysteine through the conserved F or W. A D gene is named only where the DNA matches it firmly. Some rows mark clone size as missing; the rest say once, few, many or name a class of expanded clone.

CDR3 protein,CDR3 DNA,D gene,J gene,V gene,clone size
CASGLPLNQPQHF,TGTGCCAGCGGACTACCTCTCAATCAGCCCCAGCATTTT,NA,TRBJ1-5,TRBV2,NA
CASSISMAGVAEQFF,TGTGCCAGTAGTATTAGTATGGCGGGAGTTGCTGAGCAGTTCTTC,TRBD2,TRBJ2-1,TRBV19,NA
CASSLAELDTQYF,TGCGCCAGCAGCTTGGCCGAGTTAGATACGCAGTATTTT,NA,TRBJ2-3,TRBV5-1,NA
CASSLGGRQGDTQYF,TGTGCCAGCAGCTTGGGTGGGAGACAAGGAGATACGCAGTATTTT,NA,TRBJ2-3,TRBV7-3,NA
CASSSQRVRTANSPLHF,TGTGCCAGCAGCTCCCAGAGGGTCAGGACGGCCAATTCACCCCTCCACTTT,NA,TRBJ1-6,TRBV7-2,NA
CASSIGGSGNTIYF,TGTGCCAGCAGCATTGGGGGGTCTGGAAACACCATATATTTT,NA,TRBJ1-3,TRBV28,NA
CASSMTSGALGEQFF,TGTGCCAGCAGCATGACTAGCGGGGCCCTAGGTGAGCAGTTCTTC,TRBD2,TRBJ2-1,TRBV5-6,NA
CASTNGNYGYTF,TGTGCCAGTACTAACGGTAACTATGGCTACACCTTC,NA,TRBJ1-2,TRBV19,NA
CASSETPGQGTDTQYF,TGCGCCAGCAGTGAGACCCCGGGACAGGGCACAGATACGCAGTATTTT,TRBD1,TRBJ2-3,TRBV10-1,NA
CASSLSSYGRGRNEQFF,TGTGCCAGCAGTTTATCCTCCTACGGGAGAGGGAGGAATGAGCAGTTCTTC,NA,TRBJ2-1,TRBV27,once
CASSPWGGSGNTIYF,TGTGCCAGCAGCCCGTGGGGCGGCTCTGGAAACACCATATATTTT,NA,TRBJ1-3,TRBV7-2,NA
CASSLIPGTGPGNTIYF,TGTGCCAGTAGCCTCATCCCCGGGACAGGCCCTGGAAACACCATATATTTT,TRBD1,TRBJ1-3,TRBV19,NA
CASSQIPGAHQPQHF,TGCGCCAGCAGCCAAATCCCAGGGGCCCATCAGCCCCAGCATTTT,NA,TRBJ1-5,TRBV4-3,NA
CASKARQSNYGYTF,TGCGCCAGCAAGGCCAGGCAGTCTAACTATGGCTACACCTTC,NA,TRBJ1-2,TRBV10-2,NA
CASSYDRATDTQYF,TGTGCCAGCAGTTACGACAGGGCCACAGATACGCAGTATTTT,TRBD1,TRBJ2-3,TRBV6-5,once
CASPGDGGQPQHF,TGTGCCAGCCCCGGGGATGGCGGTCAGCCCCAGCATTTT,NA,TRBJ1-5,TRBV6-5,NA
CSVAGQLNTEAFF,TGCAGCGTTGCGGGACAGCTGAACACTGAAGCTTTCTTT,TRBD1,TRBJ1-1,TRBV29-1,NA
CASSPGQAESLHF,TGTGCCAGCTCACCGGGGCAGGCAGAAAGTCTCCACTTT,NA,TRBJ1-6,TRBV18,NA
CAWSTPGLPGQYGYTF,TGTGCCTGGAGTACCCCCGGACTTCCAGGTCAGTATGGCTACACCTTC,NA,TRBJ1-2,TRBV30,NA
CASGLQGAGTFGYTF,TGTGCCAGCGGGCTTCAGGGGGCAGGGACCTTTGGCTACACCTTC,TRBD1,TRBJ1-2,TRBV5-6,NA
CASSRDLLGGQYF,TGTGCCAGCAGTCGAGACTTACTGGGAGGCCAGTACTTC,NA,TRBJ2-5,TRBV13,NA
CASSLVGGGYTF,TGTGCCAGCAGTTTAGTGGGGGGTGGCTACACCTTC,NA,TRBJ1-2,TRBV28,NA
CAGGQGAGEQFF,TGTGCGGGGGGACAGGGGGCAGGTGAGCAGTTCTTC,TRBD1,TRBJ2-1,TRBV30,NA
CASTAGQRVSTDTQYF,TGCGCCAGCACCGCTGGACAGAGAGTTAGCACAGATACGCAGTATTTT,NA,TRBJ2-3,TRBV5-1,NA
CASRPVTGGTDTQYF,TGTGCCAGCAGGCCCGTGACAGGGGGCACAGATACGCAGTATTTT,TRBD1,TRBJ2-3,TRBV6-5,NA
CSVDRDDFYGYTF,TGCAGCGTAGACAGGGACGACTTCTATGGCTACACCTTC,TRBD1,TRBJ1-2,TRBV29-1,NA
CAISESGDRSYGYTF,TGTGCCATCAGTGAGTCGGGGGACAGGTCCTATGGCTACACCTTC,TRBD1,TRBJ1-2,TRBV10-3,NA
CAGTGLVYHQETQYF,TGTGCAGGAACGGGACTAGTTTATCATCAAGAGACCCAGTACTTC,TRBD2,TRBJ2-5,TRBV30,NA
CASSFRGTGVEKLFF,TGTGCCAGCAGTTTTCGGGGGACAGGGGTGGAAAAACTGTTTTTT,TRBD1,TRBJ1-4,TRBV28,NA
CASTSEAEVYNVQFF,TGTGCCAGCACCTCCGAAGCGGAAGTTTACAATGTGCAGTTCTTC,NA,TRBJ2-1,TRBV28,NA
CASSFTGAIYNEQFF,TGTGCCAGCAGTTTTACGGGAGCTATCTACAATGAGCAGTTCTTC,NA,TRBJ2-1,TRBV28,once
CASSEGQGPEKLFF,TGTGCCAGCAGTGAGGGACAGGGGCCTGAAAAACTGTTTTTT,TRBD1,TRBJ1-4,TRBV6-1,NA
CASSQQGSNTEAFF,TGTGCCAGCAGTCAACAGGGCAGTAACACTGAAGCTTTCTTT,NA,TRBJ1-1,TRBV2,NA
CAWSETGDGGYTF,TGTGCCTGGAGTGAGACAGGGGATGGTGGCTACACCTTC,TRBD1,TRBJ1-2,TRBV30,NA
CATSDGTSGSWSTDTQYF,TGTGCCACCAGTGATGGGACTAGCGGGAGTTGGAGCACAGATACGCAGTATTTT,TRBD2,TRBJ2-3,TRBV24-1,NA
CAISGLSEAFF,TGTGCCATCAGTGGTCTTTCTGAAGCTTTCTTT,NA,TRBJ1-1,TRBV10-3,NA
CASSQAGQGAYGYTF,TGTGCCAGCAGCCAAGCTGGACAGGGGGCCTATGGCTACACCTTC,TRBD1,TRBJ1-2,TRBV28,few
CASSPLGLESTDTQYF,TGTGCCAGCTCACCACTTGGGTTGGAGAGCACAGATACGCAGTATTTT,NA,TRBJ2-3,TRBV18,NA
CASSQEGDRAHGYTF,TGCGCCAGCAGCCAAGAGGGGGACAGGGCCCATGGCTACACCTTC,TRBD1,TRBJ1-2,TRBV4-3,NA
CASSESGGQGIYGYTF,TGTGCCAGCAGCGAAAGCGGGGGACAGGGAATATATGGCTACACCTTC,TRBD1,TRBJ1-2,TRBV7-3,NA
CASSLAGRANNEQFF,TGTGCCAGCAGCTTGGCTGGCAGGGCCAACAATGAGCAGTTCTTC,NA,TRBJ2-1,TRBV7-2,NA
CAISQGRSNQPQHF,TGTGCCATCAGTCAGGGTAGAAGCAATCAGCCCCAGCATTTT,NA,TRBJ1-5,TRBV10-3,once
CASTLRFTDTQYF,TGTGCCAGCACCCTAAGATTCACAGATACGCAGTATTTT,NA,TRBJ2-3,TRBV7-2,NA
CASSLVAGGSLYGYTF,TGTGCCAGCAGCTTAGTCGCCGGAGGATCCCTCTATGGCTACACCTTC,NA,TRBJ1-2,TRBV11-2,NA
CASTLLAASSYEQYF,TGTGCCAGCACCCTCTTGGCGGCCAGCTCCTACGAGCAGTACTTC,NA,TRBJ2-7,TRBV6-5,NA
CASSQWTSGSEQFF,TGTGCCAGCAGCCAGTGGACTAGCGGCTCGGAGCAGTTCTTC,TRBD2,TRBJ2-1,TRBV3-1/TRBV3-2,NA
CASSPQQGAADTQYF,TGTGCCAGCAGTCCCCAACAGGGGGCCGCAGATACGCAGTATTTT,TRBD1,TRBJ2-3,TRBV28,NA
CSVGPGELKETQYF,TGCAGCGTGGGCCCGGGGGAGCTGAAAGAGACCCAGTACTTC,NA,TRBJ2-5,TRBV29-1,NA
CASSAGYTGQPQHF,TGTGCCAGCAGTGCAGGGTATACCGGTCAGCCCCAGCATTTT,NA,TRBJ1-5,TRBV28,NA
CAWSLDSNQPQHF,TGTGCCTGGAGTCTAGATAGCAATCAGCCCCAGCATTTT,NA,TRBJ1-5,TRBV30,once
CASRTGGSFQFRYSNQPQHF,TGCGCCAGCAGGACAGGGGGGAGTTTTCAATTTCGTTATAGCAATCAGCCCCAGCATTTT,TRBD1,TRBJ1-5,TRBV10-1,NA
CASSYDRSSGYTF,TGCGCCAGCAGCTACGACAGGTCCTCCGGCTACACCTTC,NA,TRBJ1-2,TRBV5-1,NA
CASIGGGAGETQYF,TGTGCCAGCATCGGCGGGGGGGCCGGAGAGACCCAGTACTTC,TRBD2,TRBJ2-5,TRBV6-5,NA
CASTQGPTNYGYTF,TGTGCCAGCACCCAGGGCCCGACTAACTATGGCTACACCTTC,NA,TRBJ1-2,TRBV28,NA